The 15 T cell receptor beta chains given below trace back to one sample, sequenced in a study of shared clonotypes between healthy human individuals. This table comes from immunoSEQ multiplex PCR, and its TCRdb copy is limited to in-frame clones, with some not included. This table has millions of clones, about 93% appearing once. Naive CD8 cells lacked CD45RO and underwent positive selection for CCR7, leaving out terminally differentiated effector memory CD45RA+ cells. Sample: naive CD8+ T cells from PBMCs. The receptors come from a man between 18 and 29 years old in good health. Some clones in this sample may be carry-over from other donors' samples.

The chain joins TRBV7-9 to TRBJ2-2; D ambiguous. This CDR3 is built from 16 residues. V was cut by 4 bases and J by 0 bases, with 12 bases left in between. Germline assignment: CDR1 SEHNR and CDR2 FQNEAQ (reference sequence). The CDR3 DNA follows: TGTGCCAGCAGCTCAAGCGTGGTTACGAACACCGGGGAGCTGTTTTTT. Its protein product is CASSSSVVTNTGELFF.

As concerns this clone: Other nucleotide sequences from this sample produce the same CDR3. The rearrangement uses TRBV7-9 and TRBJ2-7; D ambiguous. Trimming pared 0 bases from V and 3 bases from J, leaving 9 bases between. Per the germline V gene, CDR1 is SEHNR and CDR2 is FQNEAQ (reference sequence). The length of the CDR3 is 14 residues. CDR3 bases: TGTGCCAGCAGCTTAGCGGAACCTTACTACGAGCAGTACTTC. It encodes CASSLAEPYYEQYF.

V gene TRBV15 combines with J gene TRBJ1-2; 7 bases line up with TRBD1. CDR1 is LNHNV, CDR2 YYDKDF, per germline (reference sequence). The CDR3 has 17 residues. V shed 7 bases and J 3 bases; nucleotides not matched to a gene: 17. CDR3 loop: CATTDGRMRGPYYGYTF. CDR3 bases: TGTGCCACCACCGACGGCCGGATGAGGGGGCCATACTATGGCTACACCTTC.

The chain joins TRBV27 to TRBJ2-1, with a weak D call TRBD2 (6 bases). Trimming took off 5 bases at V and 6 bases at J, with 14 bases between the two ends. The germline CDR1 and CDR2 sequences are MNHEY and SMNVEV (reference sequence). The CDR3 extends over 14 amino acids. CDR3 nucleotides: TGTGCCAGCAGTCTTCGGGAGAGGCCCAATGAGCAGTTCTTC. Encoded protein: CASSLRERPNEQFF.

J is TRBJ2-1 and V is TRBV9; TRBD2 agrees at 8 bases. The V segment lost 0 bases and the J segment 2 bases; nucleotides outside the gene matches: 7. This CDR3 region has 17 residues. From germline, CDR1 is SGDLS and CDR2 YYNGEE. As DNA, the CDR3 is TGTGCCAGCAGCGTAGTGGGGACTAGGGGAGCCTACAATGAGCAGTTCTTC. Translating it yields CASSVVGTRGAYNEQFF.

This chain connects TRBV19 to TRBJ2-5; 8 bases agree with TRBD1. Germline V gives CDR1 LNHDA, CDR2 SQIVND (reference sequence). The CDR3 extends over 15 amino acids. J was trimmed by 2 bases and V by 5 bases; bases with no gene match: 7. The CDR3 bases are TGTGCCAGTAGTGTCCGAAGGACAGGGCAAGAGACCCAGTACTTC. This sequence encodes CASSVRRTGQETQYF.

The chain links TRBV28 to TRBJ2-1; possibly TRBD1 for D (5 bases). Trimming cost V 3 bases and J 5 bases, with 11 bases left between them. This CDR3 region has 14 residues. Germline V gene sequence: CDR1 MDHEN, CDR2 SYDVKM. The CDR3, as DNA: TGTGCCAGCAGTTTTGTTCAAGGGGACAATGAGCAGTTCTTC. Its protein product is CASSFVQGDNEQFF.

The rearrangement uses TRBV5-5 and TRBJ2-7; D tentatively reads TRBD1 or TRBD2 (5 bases each). The germline V gene encodes CDR1 SGHKS and CDR2 YYEKEE (reference sequence). V lost 4 bases and J lost 3, with 17 bases in between. This CDR3 has 15 amino acids. The CDR3 DNA reads TGTGCCAGCAGCCCCACCGGGACGAAAAACTACGAGCAGTACTTC. This sequence encodes CASSPTGTKNYEQYF.

This clone is a singleton in its sample. CDR3 region: CASSLLPPSADTQYF. As DNA, the CDR3 is TGTGCCAGCAGTCTACTCCCCCCTAGCGCAGATACGCAGTATTTT. J is TRBJ2-3 and V is TRBV6-6; D perhaps matches TRBD2 (6 bases). V was shortened by 5 bases and J by 4 bases, with 16 bases between the two germline ends. CDR1 and CDR2 (germline): MNHNY, SVGAGI (reference sequence). The length of the CDR3 is 15 residues.

The rearrangement uses TRBV25-1 and TRBJ1-2; maybe TRBD1 (6 bases). Germline CDR1 MGHDK, CDR2 SYGVNS. The CDR3 sequence is 11 residues long. The CDR3 sequence is CAFWGGQGYTF. The CDR3 nucleotides are TGTGCATTTTGGGGGGGGCAAGGCTACACCTTC.

The chain is built from TRBV4-1 and TRBJ2-1, with D perhaps TRBD1 (6 bases). Germline V gives CDR1 MGHRA, CDR2 YSYEKL. The germline V and J ends were trimmed by 3 bases and 10 bases, with 13 bases remaining between them. CDR3 size: 13 residues. CDR3 sequence reads: CASSQGTPVEQFF. The DNA of the CDR3 is TGCGCCAGCAGCCAGGGGACACCTGTAGAGCAGTTCTTC.

The chain combines TRBV25-1 with TRBJ2-2, with TRBD2 matching 8 bases. The CDR3 totals 15 residues. Losses at the gene ends were 10 bases for V and 5 bases for J; bases not matched to a gene: 12. Germline values: CDR1 MGHDK, CDR2 SYGVNS. This CDR3 reads CAISRTSPPTGELFF. The CDR3 DNA reads as TGTGCCATCTCCAGGACTAGCCCTCCAACCGGGGAGCTGTTTTTT.

The CDR3 reads CASSFSSAAAFF. CDR3 nucleotide sequence: TGTGCCAGCAGCTTTAGTTCAGCAGCAGCTTTCTTT. The V and J genes are TRBV11-2 and TRBJ1-1, with D unclear. Germline CDR1 reads SGHAT; CDR2 reads FQNNGV. CDR3 size: 12 residues. V was clipped by 3 bases and J by 10 bases, with 12 bases between them.

The rearrangement joins TRBV19 to TRBJ2-7; D not certain. CDR1 and CDR2 from the germline V gene are LNHDA and SQIVND (reference sequence). The CDR3 runs 16 residues. The ends were cut back, 6 bases at V and 1 base at J, with 19 bases in the middle. The CDR3 here is CASSQIGISVSYEQYF. The DNA for the CDR3 is TGTGCCAGTAGCCAAATTGGCATCTCCGTGTCCTACGAGCAGTACTTC.

This chain uses TRBV7-9 with TRBJ1-2; D remains ambiguous. The CDR3 is 14 amino acids. Germline V gene sequence: CDR1 SEHNR, CDR2 FQNEAQ (reference sequence). V lost 5 bases and J lost 6, with 16 bases in between. CDR3 nucleotide sequence: TGTGCCAGCAGCCCCTCCGAAAGTCGAGATGGCTACACCTTC. The encoded protein is CASSPSESRDGYTF.